The 20 T cell receptor beta chains below all came from one sample that was sequenced in a study of beta chain features in type 1 diabetes. As every portion of the isolated RNA was reverse transcribed, the sequencing read expressed TCRB transcripts. The repertoire was sequenced with immunoSEQ multiplex PCR; TCRdb's copy has only in-frame clones and lacks some. The table records 350,000 to 400,000 clones, over 12% of them present only once. The sequencing input was naive CD4+ T cells from blood. The receptor source for this set is a young woman in good health.

This clone was counted only a few times. J is TRBJ1-3 and V is TRBV9; D not resolved. Germline CDR1 is SGDLS and CDR2 is YYNGEE. The CDR3 has 16 amino acids. Trimming stripped 0 bases from V and 1 base from J, with 11 bases between. The CDR3 sequence: CASSVGAEASGNTIYF. CDR3 bases: TGTGCCAGCAGCGTAGGGGCGGAGGCTTCTGGAAACACCATATATTTT.

This clone was detected only a few times. This rearrangement joins TRBV30 to TRBJ2-7, with TRBD1 identical over 10 bases. Germline loops: CDR1 GTSNPN, CDR2 SVGIG (reference sequence). This CDR3 spans 14 amino acids. The junction had 7 bases not matched to a gene; V was cut back by 3 bases and J by 5 bases. CDR3 loop: CAWSRGQGGDEQYF. The CDR3 DNA reads TGTGCCTGGAGCCGAGGACAGGGGGGCGACGAGCAGTACTTC.

The J gene is TRBJ2-1, the V gene TRBV29-1; 7 bases are a match to TRBD1. Looked up from germline, CDR1 is SQVTM and CDR2 is ANQGSEA. CDR3 length: 13 amino acids. The ends lost 2 bases at V and 7 bases at J; junction bases unmatched: 5. The CDR3 loop reads CSVERHRGNEQFF. The CDR3 DNA is TGCAGCGTTGAACGTCACAGGGGTAATGAGCAGTTCTTC.

This clone has just a few counts. The J gene is TRBJ2-5, the V gene TRBV4-1, with 11 bases aligning to TRBD1. The CDR3 spans 15 residues. V gave up 1 base and J gave up 5 bases; unmatched junction bases: 3. Germline CDR1 and CDR2: MGHRA and YSYEKL. The chain's CDR3 is CASSQGTGGWETQYF. CDR3 in DNA: TGCGCCAGCAGCCAAGGGACAGGGGGCTGGGAGACCCAGTACTTC.

This clone was picked up a small number of times. The CDR3 sequence is CASSPLQTGPGELFF. CDR3 DNA: TGTGCCAGCAGTCCCCTTCAGACAGGGCCCGGGGAGCTGTTTTTT. The chain couples TRBV6-5 to TRBJ2-2, with 7 nucleotides matching TRBD1. V shed 5 bases, J shed 6 bases, and the junction held 9 bases outside the gene matches. Germline V gene data show CDR1 as MNHEY and CDR2 as SVGAGI. This CDR3 is 15 amino acids long.

This clone turned up a few times. The chain employs TRBV6-1 and TRBJ1-5; the match to TRBD1 covers 7 bases. The CDR3 length is 15 residues. Germline loops: CDR1 MNHNS, CDR2 SASEGT. V shed 3 bases and J 0 bases; nucleotides not matched to a gene: 2. In DNA form, the CDR3 reads TGTGCCAGCAGTGATGACAGGGCTAGCAATCAGCCCCAGCATTTT. This encodes CASSDDRASNQPQHF.

There are a few counts of this clone. The V call is TRBV5-1, the J call TRBJ2-7; maybe TRBD1 (6 bases). Germline V CDR1 and CDR2: SGHRS, YFSETQ. This CDR3 comprises 13 residues. The V end was cut by 0 bases, the J end by 4 bases, with 8 bases between. The CDR3 nucleotides are TGCGCCAGCAGCTTGGGACAGGTGTACGAGCAGTACTTC. The encoded protein is CASSLGQVYEQYF.

This chain connects TRBV5-4 to TRBJ2-1, with D possibly TRBD2 on 5 matching bases. This CDR3 spans 16 amino acids. V lost 4 bases, J lost 2 bases, and 16 bases lay in between. Germline CDR1 and CDR2: SGHNT and YYREEE (reference sequence). CDR3 loop: CASSPGQAVTYNEQFF. CDR3 DNA: TGTGCCAGCAGCCCGGGTCAAGCGGTTACCTACAATGAGCAGTTCTTC.

This clone showed up just a few times. The rearrangement joins TRBV30 to TRBJ2-1, with D uncertain. Deletions cut 2 bases from V and 4 bases from J, with 12 bases between. The CDR3 covers 14 residues. Germline CDR1 GTSNPN, CDR2 SVGIG (reference sequence). CDR3 region: CAWSPAARYNEQFF. In DNA, the CDR3 is TGTGCCTGGAGTCCAGCAGCGAGATACAATGAGCAGTTCTTC.

Only a few counts were recorded for this clone. This chain uses TRBV30 with TRBJ2-7; D not certain. Germline V gene lookup returns CDR1 GTSNPN and CDR2 SVGIG (reference sequence). V lost 0 bases to trimming and J lost 6 bases, with 9 bases between them. This CDR3 region has 12 residues. This CDR3 reads CAWSVVQIEQYF. The DNA for the CDR3 is TGTGCCTGGAGTGTGGTACAAATCGAGCAGTACTTC.

The chain links TRBV28 to TRBJ2-1; no clear D gene. CDR3 length: 14 residues. Germline CDR1 and CDR2: MDHEN and SYDVKM. V dropped 3 bases and J dropped 3 bases, with 9 bases sitting between them. CDR3 coding DNA: TGTGCCAGCAGTTTTATACGCAGCTACAATGAGCAGTTCTTC. Amino acids: CASSFIRSYNEQFF.

The chain employs TRBV28 and TRBJ2-7; D not certain. The V and J ends lost 3 bases and 3 bases respectively, with 9 bases between them. Germline values: CDR1 MDHEN, CDR2 SYDVKM. The CDR3 is 13 residues long. The DNA for the CDR3 is TGTGCCAGCAGTTTGCTTCATAGCTACGAGCAGTACTTC. Translating gives CASSLLHSYEQYF.

The V call is TRBV9, the J call TRBJ1-1; no clear D. Trimming removed 4 bases from V and 0 bases from J, with 10 bases in between. The length of the CDR3 is 14 residues. In germline, CDR1 is SGDLS, CDR2 YYNGEE. CDR3 residues: CASSSGHMNTEAFF. Written as DNA, the CDR3 is TGTGCCAGCAGCTCTGGGCACATGAACACTGAAGCTTTCTTT.

This chain links TRBV5-6 with TRBJ2-4; D is uncertain. Germline CDR1 is SGHDT and CDR2 is YYEEEE. This CDR3 contains 12 residues. Trimming left V 4 bases short and J 12 bases short, with 14 bases between. The CDR3 DNA is TGTGCCAGCAGCAGGCCCCAGGATTCTCAGTACTTC. Translation gives CASSRPQDSQYF.

V gene TRBV4-1 combines with J gene TRBJ2-5, with 12 bases that match TRBD1. This CDR3 is built from 16 residues. The V gene's germline CDR1 is MGHRA and CDR2 YSYEKL. Trimming at V came to 3 bases and at J to 6 bases, leaving 8 bases not matched to a gene. The CDR3 region has the DNA TGCGCCAGCAGCCAGGGACAGGGGGCTCATATGAAGACCCAGTACTTC. This translates into CASSQGQGAHMKTQYF.

This sequence joins TRBV7-9 and TRBJ1-1; D call uncertain. This CDR3 comprises 13 residues. Germline lookup yields CDR1 SEHNR and CDR2 FQNEAQ (reference sequence). V lost 0 bases, J lost 1 base, and 3 bases lay in between. The CDR3 nucleotides read TGTGCCAGCAGCTTAGCGCGGAACACTGAAGCTTTCTTT. Protein: CASSLARNTEAFF.

This clone was seen only a few times. The V call is TRBV11-2, the J call TRBJ2-1; weak D call: TRBD1 (5 bases). This CDR3 region has 14 residues. CDR1 and CDR2 (germline): SGHAT, FQNNGV. The V gene lost 2 bases and the J gene lost 5 bases, with 10 bases spanning the gap. In DNA, the CDR3 is TGTGCCAGCAGCTTAATCAGGGCGAACAATGAGCAGTTCTTC. This translates into CASSLIRANNEQFF. Based on the CDR3 plus reference TRBV11-2 and TRBJ2-1, the full variable domain is EAGVAQSPRYKIIEKRQSVAFWCNPISGHATLYWYQQILGQGPKLLIQFQNNGVVDDSQLPKDRFSAERLKGVDSTLKIQPAKLEDSAVYLCASSLIRANNEQFFGPGTRLTVL.

The genes are TRBV5-6 and TRBJ2-1; 7 positions agree with TRBD2. In germline, CDR1 is SGHDT, CDR2 YYEEEE. Trimming took 5 bases from V and 4 from J; bases not matched to a gene: 9. This CDR3 has 15 residues. The CDR3 region has the DNA TGTGCCAGCAGTACCGCACCGGGAGGATACAATGAGCAGTTCTTC. It encodes CASSTAPGGYNEQFF.

The chain joins TRBV30 to TRBJ2-3; 7 bases fit TRBD1. After removal of 5 bases from V and 0 bases from J, the junction contained 2 bases not matched to a gene. The CDR3 covers 13 residues. Germline V CDR1 and CDR2: GTSNPN, SVGIG (reference sequence). The DNA for the CDR3 is TGTGCCTGGCAGGGGGTGAGCACAGATACGCAGTATTTT. Amino acids: CAWQGVSTDTQYF.

DNA for the CDR3: TGTGCCTGGAGTGTGCCCCCCAGGGGTTTTGGCTACACCTTC. This translates into CAWSVPPRGFGYTF. The rearrangement uses TRBV30 and TRBJ1-2; tentative D call: TRBD1 (6 bases). The CDR3 consists of 14 residues. The germline V gene has CDR1 GTSNPN and CDR2 SVGIG (reference sequence). The germline V and J ends were trimmed by 0 bases and 7 bases, with 15 bases remaining between them.